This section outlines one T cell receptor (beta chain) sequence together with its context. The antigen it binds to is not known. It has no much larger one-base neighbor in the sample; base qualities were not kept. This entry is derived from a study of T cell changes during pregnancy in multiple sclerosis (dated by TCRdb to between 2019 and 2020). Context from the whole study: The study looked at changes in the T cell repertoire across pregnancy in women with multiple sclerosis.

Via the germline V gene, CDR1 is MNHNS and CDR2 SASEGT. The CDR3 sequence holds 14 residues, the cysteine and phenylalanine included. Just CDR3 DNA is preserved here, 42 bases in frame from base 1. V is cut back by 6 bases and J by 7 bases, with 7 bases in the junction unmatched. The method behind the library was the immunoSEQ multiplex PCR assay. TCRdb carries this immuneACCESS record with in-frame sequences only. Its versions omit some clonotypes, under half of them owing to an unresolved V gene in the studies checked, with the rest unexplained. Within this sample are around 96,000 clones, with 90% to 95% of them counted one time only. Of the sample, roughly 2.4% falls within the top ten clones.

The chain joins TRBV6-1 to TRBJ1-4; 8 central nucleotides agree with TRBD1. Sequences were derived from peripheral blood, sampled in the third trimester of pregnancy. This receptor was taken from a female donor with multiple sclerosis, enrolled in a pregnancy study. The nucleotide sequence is TGTGCCAGCAGCCTGGACAGGGTGGTTGAAAAACTGTTTTTT. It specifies CASSLDRVVEKLFF.